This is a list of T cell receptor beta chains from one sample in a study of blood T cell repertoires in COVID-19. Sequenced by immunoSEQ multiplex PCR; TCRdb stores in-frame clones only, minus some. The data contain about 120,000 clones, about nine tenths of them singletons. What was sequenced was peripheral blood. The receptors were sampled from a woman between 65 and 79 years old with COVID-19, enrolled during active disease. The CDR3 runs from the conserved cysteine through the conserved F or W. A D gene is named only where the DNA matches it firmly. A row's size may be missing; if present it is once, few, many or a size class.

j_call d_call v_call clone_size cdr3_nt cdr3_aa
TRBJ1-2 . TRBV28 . TGTGCCAGCAGTTTGCGCCCCTGGGGCTACACCTTC CASSLRPWGYTF
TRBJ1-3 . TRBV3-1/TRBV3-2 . TGTGCCAGCAGCCAAGATCCGGGGGGTCGCCCTGGAAACACCATATATTTT CASSQDPGGRPGNTIYF
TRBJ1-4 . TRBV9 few TGTGCCAGCAGCGTAACAGGGTCTGTAGATGAAAAACTGTTTTTT CASSVTGSVDEKLFF
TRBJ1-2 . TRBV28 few TGTGCCAGCAGCCCATGGGCTGCAGGGAACTATGGCTACACCTTC CASSPWAAGNYGYTF
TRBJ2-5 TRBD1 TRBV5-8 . TGTGCCAGCAGCTTGGGGACCACCCTCACAGGGGTTCGGGAGACCCAGTACTTC CASSLGTTLTGVRETQYF
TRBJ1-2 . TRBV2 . TGTGCCAGCAGTGAGCTGGGATGGACAGTAAATGGCTACACCTTC CASSELGWTVNGYTF
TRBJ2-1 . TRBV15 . TGTGCCACCAGCAGAGAGGGAGGATTTTGGAATGAGCAGTTCTTC CATSREGGFWNEQFF
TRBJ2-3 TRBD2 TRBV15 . TGTGCCACCAGCAGCGCGGGGGGGCGGGCAGATACGCAGTATTTT CATSSAGGRADTQYF
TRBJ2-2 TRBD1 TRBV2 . TGTGCCAGCAGGGGACAGGGTTACGTGAACACCGGGGAGCTGTTTTTT CASRGQGYVNTGELFF
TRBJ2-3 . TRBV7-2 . TGTGCCAGCAGCCCCGTGACAGCAAACACAGATACGCAGTATTTT CASSPVTANTDTQYF
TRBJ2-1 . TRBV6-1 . TGTGCCAGCAGTGAATTTAACTACAATGAGCAGTTCTTC CASSEFNYNEQFF
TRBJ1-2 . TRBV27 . TGTGCCAGCAGTCTCAGGGATTTATACTACACCTTC CASSLRDLYYTF
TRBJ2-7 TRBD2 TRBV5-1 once TGCGCCAGCAGCGTGGGACTAGCGGGATACGAGCAGTACTTC CASSVGLAGYEQYF
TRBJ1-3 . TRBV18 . TGTGCCAGCTCAGCGTCCTCCGGGGGTACTGGAAACACCATATATTTT CASSASSGGTGNTIYF
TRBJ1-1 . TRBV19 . TGTGCCAGTAGTCTTCAAGACCGGGACTGGGCTTTCTTT CASSLQDRDWAFF
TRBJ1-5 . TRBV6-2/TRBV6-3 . TGTGCCAGCAGTCGCGTAGATAGCAATCAGCCCCAGCATTTT CASSRVDSNQPQHF
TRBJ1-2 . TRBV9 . TGTGCCAGCAGCGTAGAACTCCAGGGCCGTGGCTACACCTTC CASSVELQGRGYTF
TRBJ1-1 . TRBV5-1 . TGCGCCAGCAGCTGGGGAGGGGGAGGAGTAACTGAAGCTTTCTTT CASSWGGGGVTEAFF
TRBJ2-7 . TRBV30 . TGTGCCTGGAGTGTCGTGGGAGGCACCTACGAGCAGTACTTC CAWSVVGGTYEQYF
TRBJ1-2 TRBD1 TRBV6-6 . TGTGCCAGCAGTTACTCACAGGGGAAGGTATATGGCTACACCTTC CASSYSQGKVYGYTF
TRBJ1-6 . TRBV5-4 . TGTGCCAGCAGCTTGACAACTCCCTACGGGGCACCCCTCCACTTT CASSLTTPYGAPLHF
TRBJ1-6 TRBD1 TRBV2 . TGTGCCAGCAGCGGCGGGACAGGGATTCGCAGTTCACCCCTCCACTTT CASSGGTGIRSSPLHF
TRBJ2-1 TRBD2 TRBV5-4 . TGTGCCAGCAGCTTGGCACCGGTTCTTCTAGCGGGGGTAATTGAGCAGTTCTTC CASSLAPVLLAGVIEQFF